Sequencing of this T cell receptor (beta chain) was carried out in a study of technical replicates of blood from several donors. With 0 bases clipped from V and 5 bases from J, the junction kept 5 bases outside the gene matches. From germline, CDR1 is SGHRS and CDR2 YFSETQ. This CDR3 spans 16 amino acids. Produced via immunoSEQ multiplex PCR; TCRdb's table is partial and in-frame only. This sample has 75,000 to 100,000 clones, with approximately 95% found just once. This clonotype was sampled from a human donor in good health. Sample: T cells isolated from PBMCs. V gene TRBV5-1 combines with J gene TRBJ2-1; 10 bases fit TRBD2. The CDR3 protein is CASSLGWTSGDNEQFF. In DNA, the CDR3 is TGCGCCAGCAGCTTGGGGTGGACTAGCGGCGACAATGAGCAGTTCTTC.